The rows below give T cell receptor beta chains drawn from one sample of a study of blood T cell repertoires in COVID-19. Here immunoSEQ multiplex PCR was the method, and the copy in TCRdb shows in-frame clones only, minus some. The table shows a few hundred thousand clones, with approximately 86% occurring only once. Sequenced material: peripheral blood. These receptors were obtained from a human donor with COVID-19, enrolled during active disease. The donor label of this sample is uncertain. CDR3s leave out the opening cysteine and the closing phenylalanine or tryptophan. The order of the fields is V gene, J gene, CDR3 protein.

TRBV12-2	TRBJ1-2	ASRLGQGLLGYT
TRBV3-1/TRBV3-2	TRBJ2-7	ASSQEGSGRVKEQY
TRBV28	TRBJ1-5	ASSFIYSWGGGNQPQH
TRBV27	TRBJ2-1	ASSSETGYNEQF
TRBV3-1/TRBV3-2	TRBJ2-2	ASSQSGANTGELF
TRBV5-1	TRBJ1-1	ASSFRENTEAF
TRBV3-1/TRBV3-2	TRBJ2-5	ASSQEAGETQY
TRBV10-1	TRBJ1-5	ASSESRRVRNQPQH
TRBV3-1/TRBV3-2	TRBJ1-1	ASSRGGNRGNTEAF
TRBV7-2	TRBJ2-5	ASSSGLAGIETQY
TRBV29-1	TRBJ1-3	SVATGSGNTIY
TRBV28	TRBJ1-2	ASNEQSQSYGYT
TRBV18	TRBJ2-7	ASSPSPSGRGYEQY
TRBV5-4	TRBJ2-4	ASSPVAGIQY
TRBV30	TRBJ1-2	AWSEPPKINYGYT
TRBV27	TRBJ1-2	ASSPTGVNGYT
TRBV11-2	TRBJ1-2	ASSQTSPYGYT